The 27 T cell receptor beta chains reported below all come from one sample, sequenced in a study of T cell responses to AZD1222 COVID-19 vaccine. The assay was immunoSEQ multiplex PCR, and TCRdb's table has in-frame clones only and misses some. This sample has some 150,000 clones, with around nine tenths found just once. This specimen was peripheral blood, taken on day 0 of AZD1222 vaccination. These receptor sequences come from an adult in good health.

The chain combines TRBV5-1 with TRBJ1-1; perhaps TRBD1 as D (5 bases). Trimming shortened V by 3 bases and J by 2 bases, and 11 bases separated the two germline ends. The germline V gene has CDR1 SGHRS and CDR2 YFSETQ. The CDR3 length is 14 residues. This CDR3 is CASSWLGVNTEAFF. In DNA form, the CDR3 reads TGCGCCAGCAGCTGGTTGGGGGTTAACACTGAAGCTTTCTTT.

This sequence joins TRBV10-3 and TRBJ1-5, with 8 bases that match TRBD1. CDR1 and CDR2 (germline): ENHRY, SYGVKD. The CDR3 loop spans 15 amino acids. J gave up 6 bases and V 2 bases, and 6 bases lay outside the gene matches. CDR3 sequence: CAISEPGQGGQPQHF. The CDR3 DNA is TGTGCCATCAGTGAGCCCGGACAGGGCGGTCAGCCCCAGCATTTT.

As DNA, the CDR3 is TGTGCCAGTAGTAGACTAGCGGGCTACGAGCAGTACTTC. Protein product: CASSRLAGYEQYF. This sequence joins TRBV19 and TRBJ2-7; 10 nucleotides align to TRBD2. CDR3 size: 13 residues. Germline V lookup: CDR1 LNHDA, CDR2 SQIVND (reference sequence). Losses at the gene ends were 4 bases for V and 3 bases for J; bases not matched to a gene: 0. Variable domain in full (rest from reference TRBV19 and TRBJ2-7): DGGITQSPKYLFRKEGQNVTLSCEQNLNHDAMYWYRQDPGQGLRLIYYSQIVNDFQKGDIAEGYSVSREKKESFPLTVTSAQKNPTAFYLCASSRLAGYEQYFGPGTRLTVT.

V and J are TRBV4-1 and TRBJ2-2, with D perhaps matching TRBD2 (6 bases). V lost 5 bases and J lost 2, with 12 bases in between. CDR1 is MGHRA, CDR2 YSYEKL, per germline. This CDR3 spans 15 amino acids. DNA for the CDR3: TGCGCCAGCAGCTCCGGGACTCAAAACACCGGGGAGCTGTTTTTT. Protein sequence: CASSSGTQNTGELFF.

J is TRBJ1-1 and V is TRBV7-2, with D tentatively TRBD1 (6 bases). The CDR3 totals 14 residues. The germline V gene encodes CDR1 SGHTA and CDR2 FQGNSA. V lost 5 bases and J lost 2, with 12 bases in between. The CDR3 here is CASSPRTVNTEAFF. DNA for the CDR3: TGTGCCAGCAGCCCCCGGACAGTTAACACTGAAGCTTTCTTT. The full variable domain, completed using reference TRBV7-2 and TRBJ1-1, is GAGVSQSPSNKVTEKGKDVELRCDPISGHTALYWYRQSLGQGLEFLIYFQGNSAPDKSGLPSDRFSAERTGGSVSTLTIQRTQQEDSAVYLCASSPRTVNTEAFFGQGTRLTVV.

This chain uses TRBV3-1 (or the pseudogene TRBV3-2) with TRBJ1-4; D uncertain. The germline V gene encodes CDR1 LGHDT and CDR2 YNNKEL (reference sequence). Trimming shortened V by 10 bases and J by 2 bases, and 23 bases separated the two germline ends. This CDR3 region has 17 residues. The CDR3 DNA follows: TGTGCCACGGGAGGTGACAAGAGGTGGCAGACTAATGAAAAACTGTTTTTT. Protein: CATGGDKRWQTNEKLFF.

The chain has TRBV7-6 and TRBJ2-3, with a weak D call TRBD1 (5 bases). This CDR3 has 17 residues. Germline values: CDR1 SGHVS, CDR2 FNYEAQ. Trimming removed 0 bases at V and 2 bases at J, with 15 bases between. CDR3 DNA: TGTGCCAGCAGCTTAGCGGCGCAGGGCGGCAACACAGATACGCAGTATTTT. Translated, it gives CASSLAAQGGNTDTQYF.

This clone came up once. The chain joins TRBV5-1 to TRBJ2-5; D remains unclear. Trimming removed 0 bases at V and 2 bases at J, with 8 bases between. Looked up from germline, CDR1 is SGHRS and CDR2 is YFSETQ. CDR3 length equals 14 residues. This CDR3 reads CASSLGGVQETQYF. CDR3 DNA sequence: TGCGCCAGCAGCTTGGGCGGAGTGCAAGAGACCCAGTACTTC.

The chain couples TRBV18 to TRBJ1-1, with a possible D match to TRBD1 (6 bases). The CDR3 covers 15 residues. Germline-derived CDR1 and CDR2 are KGHSH and LQKENI. Trimming took 0 bases from V and 3 from J, leaving 11 bases between them. CDR3 sequence: CASSPPTGPHTEAFF. The CDR3, as DNA: TGTGCCAGCTCACCACCAACAGGGCCACACACTGAAGCTTTCTTT.

The chain employs TRBV2 and TRBJ1-5, with D uncertain. CDR3 length: 9 residues. The germline V gene encodes CDR1 SNHLY and CDR2 FYNNEI. V gave up 5 bases and J gave up 10 bases, with 3 bases separating them. In nucleotides, the CDR3 is TGTGCCAGCAGTCCCCCCCAGCATTTT. Protein sequence: CASSPPQHF.

The chain combines TRBV28 with TRBJ1-1; D call uncertain. Deletions cut 7 bases from V and 3 bases from J, with 18 bases between. The CDR3 contains 15 residues. Germline V gene data show CDR1 as MDHEN and CDR2 as SYDVKM. The CDR3: CASTLRAGFDTEAFF. CDR3 DNA: TGTGCCAGCACCTTAAGGGCGGGGTTTGACACTGAAGCTTTCTTT.

For the CDR3, the DNA is TGTGCCAGCAGCTTATTCAAGGCCTCCTCGAAAGGTTCCTACAATGAGCAGTTCTTC. This codes for CASSLFKASSKGSYNEQFF. The V call is TRBV7-9, the J call TRBJ2-1, with unresolved D. CDR1 and CDR2 from the germline V gene are SEHNR and FQNEAQ (reference sequence). The CDR3 runs 19 residues. V shed 2 bases and J shed 1 base, with 21 bases lying between them.

CDR3 sequence: CASSIIGAEQPQHF. The DNA for the CDR3 is TGTGCCAGTAGTATAATCGGGGCGGAACAGCCCCAGCATTTT. This chain links TRBV19 with TRBJ1-5; TRBD1 might be the D (5 bases). The CDR3 contains 14 residues. Germline CDR1 reads LNHDA; CDR2 reads SQIVND (reference sequence). V was shortened by 2 bases and J by 7 bases, with 12 bases between the two germline ends.

In this sample, this clone turned up a few times. The chain carries TRBV5-1 and TRBJ2-2; TRBD1 might be the D (5 bases). CDR1 is SGHRS and CDR2 is YFSETQ in the germline V gene. Trimming took off 4 bases at V and 3 bases at J, with 13 bases between the two ends. The CDR3 covers 15 residues. The CDR3 loop is CASSPTDTDTGELFF. The CDR3 coding sequence is TGCGCCAGCAGCCCAACGGACACGGACACCGGGGAGCTGTTTTTT.

This chain uses TRBV27 with TRBJ1-2; D remains ambiguous. Trimming removed 0 bases from V and 0 bases from J, with 8 bases in between. CDR3 length: 15 residues. Looked up from germline, CDR1 is MNHEY and CDR2 is SMNVEV (reference sequence). The CDR3 DNA reads TGTGCCAGCAGTTTATCTGGGTATGCTAACTATGGCTACACCTTC. Translation gives CASSLSGYANYGYTF.

The V and J genes are TRBV7-9 and TRBJ2-2; 7 bases are shared with TRBD2. Trimming at V came to 2 bases and at J to 8 bases, leaving 5 bases not matched to a gene. The germline V gene encodes CDR1 SEHNR and CDR2 FQNEAQ (reference sequence). The CDR3 runs to 14 residues. CDR3 DNA sequence: TGTGCCAGCAGCTTATCGGGAGGAGGTGGGGAGCTGTTTTTT. It translates to CASSLSGGGGELFF.

This clone was detected a few times. Different DNA sequences within this sample yield the same CDR3. The V gene is TRBV6-5, the J gene TRBJ2-2, with D uncertain. Germline V gene lookup returns CDR1 MNHEY and CDR2 SVGAGI. This CDR3 region has 13 residues. V lost 2 bases and J 4 bases, leaving 5 bases between the germline ends. As DNA, the CDR3 is TGTGCCAGCAGTTACGGCATCACCGGGGAGCTGTTTTTT. Residues: CASSYGITGELFF.

The chain links TRBV28 to TRBJ1-2; a possible D gene is TRBD1 (5 bases). V shed 8 bases and J shed 3 bases, with 7 bases lying between them. The CDR3 sequence is 11 residues long. Germline V gene lookup returns CDR1 MDHEN and CDR2 SYDVKM. The CDR3 nucleotides read TGTGCCAGCGTACAGGACTATGGCTACACCTTC. Amino acid sequence: CASVQDYGYTF.

The chain combines TRBV12-3 or TRBV12-4 with TRBJ2-2, with no clear D. The CDR3 sequence is 13 residues long. V shed 5 bases and J shed 5 bases, with 9 bases lying between them. This CDR3 is CASSLQTTGELFF. In nucleotides, the CDR3 is TGTGCCAGCAGTCTCCAAACGACCGGGGAGCTGTTTTTT.

V usage is TRBV19 and J usage is TRBJ1-5; maybe TRBD1 (6 bases). There are 14 residues in the CDR3. Germline V lookup: CDR1 LNHDA, CDR2 SQIVND (reference sequence). The V end lost 6 bases, the J end lost 0 bases, and 9 bases lay between the germline ends. The CDR3 bases are TGTGCCAGTAGCCCGGGACATAGCAATCAGCCCCAGCATTTT. It translates to CASSPGHSNQPQHF.

This clone was seen a single time. The chain couples TRBV7-8 to TRBJ1-1; D might be TRBD1 (5 bases). Germline CDR1 and CDR2: SGHVS and FQNEAQ. Deletions cut 5 bases from V and 12 bases from J, with 16 bases between. The CDR3 totals 12 residues. Written as DNA, the CDR3 is TGTGCCAGCAGCCCAGGGAGTCGAGGGACTTTCTTT. It translates to CASSPGSRGTFF.

The V and J genes are TRBV18 and TRBJ1-4, with D perhaps matching TRBD1 (5 bases). This CDR3 comprises 11 residues. Germline CDR1 reads KGHSH; CDR2 reads LQKENI. The germline V and J ends were trimmed by 6 bases and 8 bases, with 7 bases remaining between them. In DNA, the CDR3 is TGTGCCAGCTCCCCAGGGGAAAAACTGTTTTTT. Amino acids: CASSPGEKLFF.

V is TRBV5-1 and J is TRBJ1-2; 7 positions match TRBD1. The V segment lost 8 bases and the J segment 2 bases; nucleotides outside the gene matches: 6. CDR1 SGHRS and CDR2 YFSETQ come from the germline V gene. CDR3 length: 13 residues. DNA of the CDR3: TGCGCCAGTTTGACAGGGCTCAACTATGGCTACACCTTC. Translating gives CASLTGLNYGYTF. Variable domain in full (rest from reference TRBV5-1 and TRBJ1-2): KAGVTQTPRYLIKTRGQQVTLSCSPISGHRSVSWYQQTPGQGLQFLFEYFSETQRNKGNFPGRFSGRQFSNSRSEMNVSTLELGDSALYLCASLTGLNYGYTFGSGTRLTVV.

V is TRBV4-2 and J is TRBJ1-4; D is uncertain. The CDR3 extends over 16 amino acids. In germline, CDR1 is LGHNA, CDR2 YNFKEQ. V shed 3 bases and J shed 0 bases, with 11 bases lying between them. CDR3 amino acids: CASSHQNTATNEKLFF. The CDR3 coding sequence is TGTGCCAGCAGCCACCAGAACACTGCAACTAATGAAAAACTGTTTTTT.

The chain couples TRBV21-1 to TRBJ1-1. TRBV21-1 is flagged as a pseudogene. The CDR3 contains 14 residues. CDR3 in amino acids: CASSKSPGRTEAFF. In DNA, the CDR3 is TGTGCCAGCAGCAAGAGCCCGGGGAGGACTGAAGCTTTCTTT.

This sequence joins TRBV6-5 and TRBJ2-2; D is unclear. Germline CDR1 reads MNHEY; CDR2 reads SVGAGI. The ends were cut back, 4 bases at V and 2 bases at J, with 8 bases in the middle. This CDR3 has 14 residues. CDR3 region: CASSFQANTGELFF. CDR3 DNA sequence: TGTGCCAGCAGTTTCCAGGCTAACACCGGGGAGCTGTTTTTT.

This clone has just one count. V is TRBV27 and J is TRBJ2-5; the D is unclear. The CDR3 consists of 14 residues. Per germline, CDR1 MNHEY and CDR2 SMNVEV (reference sequence). Trimming stripped 1 base from V and 1 base from J, with 7 bases between. CDR3 sequence: CASSLLGSQETQYF. DNA of the CDR3: TGTGCCAGCAGTTTATTGGGCAGCCAAGAGACCCAGTACTTC.